This T cell receptor beta chain emerged from a study of blood T cell repertoires in COVID-19 (dated by TCRdb to about 2020). At the level of the whole study: Samples covering the acute and convalescent phases of COVID-19 were provided by collaborators in the United States, Italy and Spain. Deeply sampled blood TCRbeta repertoires from subjects exposed to, actively infected with, or recovered from COVID-19 were included in the dataset. The repertoires were released in a freely available public database intended as a resource for research on the immune response to SARS-CoV-2. Sample metadata almost always included a de-identified subject ID, COVID-19 status, age in years and sex. Where available, HLA class I and class II types were taken from metadata supplied by the sample provider and were not determined by assay-based typing. Samples came from the ongoing ImmuneRACE study (first 160 participants) plus 1,254 subjects from 6 global collaborators. The prospective study material was composed of cDNA or gDNA derived from T cells, B-cell-depleted T cells, or PBMCs. What the authors observed across the whole study: How much clinical and demographic metadata was included differed by source and by participant, and the metadata was provided uncurated.

Spanning cysteine to phenylalanine, the CDR3 consists of 16 amino acids. CDR3 DNA is the only sequence kept; it has 48 bases, read in frame from the first base. Reading the germline V gene gives CDR1 MGHRA and CDR2 YSYEKL. V lost 5 bases and J lost 1 base, and the count of bases not matched to a germline gene is 4. The immunoSEQ Assay, a bias-controlled multiplex PCR, was used to amplify TCRbeta CDR3 regions from genomic DNA. Concerning the study's data processing: The number of nucleated cells in each sample was estimated from the amplification of reference gene primers within the assay. Sequence reads were collapsed and filtered to measure the absolute abundance of every unique TCRbeta CDR3 rearrangement. For each sample, productive Simpson clonality was calculated by taking the square root of Simpson's diversity index across productive rearrangements. The table was pulled from immuneACCESS by TCRdb, which kept in-frame rearrangements only. Such tables lose some clones; where checked, under half of the loss comes from unresolved V genes, and the rest has no known cause. The V and J calls and clone size come from that table; D and trimming were worked out from the DNA. For this sample there are some 35,000 clones; roughly 86% appear just once. The top ten hold approximately 40% of the sample.

Worth noting for this clone: Its antigen is not yet known. Per-nucleotide qualities are absent, and no much larger clonotype sits a single base away.

Each collaborating institution followed its own protocols to collect whole blood in K2EDTA tubes. For TCRbeta analysis, collaborators shipped samples as frozen whole blood, isolated PBMCs, or DNA extracted from either of those sample types. The clonotype was recovered from a man older than 75 with active or convalescent COVID-19. The specimen was peripheral blood. The sequence links TRBV4-1 to TRBJ2-1; 11 bases in the junction line up with TRBD2. In nucleotide form, the sequence is TGCGCCAGCAGCTTGGTAGCGGGAGGGTCCTACAATGAGCAGTTCTTC. This codes for CASSLVAGGSYNEQFF.